These 20 T cell receptor beta chains were all obtained from the same sample, sequenced in a study of radiotherapy plus CTLA-4 blockade in lung cancer listed by TCRdb under 2018. To prepare the library, the immunoSEQ multiplex PCR assay was applied. Held by TCRdb, this immuneACCESS table contains in-frame sequences only and omits some clones. Under half of the omission traces to an unresolved V gene where checked; the cause of the rest is unknown. The sample has more than 40,000 clones on record, 73% of them singletons. Around 3.3% of the sample belongs to the ten largest clones. The material sequenced was peripheral blood, taken from a patient treated with radiotherapy plus ipilimumab. The receptors were gathered from a human donor with non-small cell lung cancer who had a complete response to radiotherapy plus ipilimumab.

The V call is TRBV19, the J call TRBJ2-3; perhaps TRBD2 as D (5 bases). This CDR3 spans 16 amino acids. Trimming pared 8 bases from V and 3 bases from J, leaving 21 bases between. Germline V gene lookup returns CDR1 LNHDA and CDR2 SQIVND (reference sequence). This CDR3 is CASSIKSGYSTDTQYF. The CDR3 bases are TGTGCCAGTTCTATTAAGTCGGGGTATTCGACAGATACGCAGTATTTT.

The V and J genes are TRBV5-4 and TRBJ2-6; D gene uncertain. CDR3 length equals 13 residues. Germline V lookup: CDR1 SGHNT, CDR2 YYREEE (reference sequence). Trimming removed 4 bases at V and 2 bases at J, with 4 bases between. The CDR3 DNA is TGTGCCAGCAGCCCCACTGGGGCCAACGTCCTGACTTTC. Protein sequence: CASSPTGANVLTF.

This clone has a handful of counts. The CDR3 protein is CAISAGTDFTGELFF. The CDR3 region has the DNA TGTGCCATCAGCGCCGGGACAGACTTCACCGGGGAGCTGTTTTTT. The chain has TRBV10-3 and TRBJ2-2; 7 positions match TRBD1. CDR3 length: 15 amino acids. CDR1 and CDR2 from the germline V gene are ENHRY and SYGVKD. J lost 4 bases, V lost 6 bases, and 8 bases had no gene match.

The chain recombines TRBV2 with TRBJ1-1; a weak D match, TRBD1 (6 bases). Looked up from germline, CDR1 is SNHLY and CDR2 is FYNNEI. V dropped 7 bases and J dropped 4 bases, with 13 bases sitting between them. CDR3 length equals 13 residues. The CDR3 region is CASKEGDITEAFF. DNA of the CDR3: TGTGCCAGCAAGGAAGGGGACATCACTGAAGCTTTCTTT.

The chain uses TRBV4-1 and TRBJ2-3; 11 bases match TRBD2. The V and J ends lost 3 bases and 4 bases, in that order; junction bases with no gene match: 6. The CDR3 spans 16 residues. Germline V gives CDR1 MGHRA, CDR2 YSYEKL. CDR3 bases: TGCGCCAGCAGCCACGGACTAGCGGGTAGTGCAGATACGCAGTATTTT. Encoded protein: CASSHGLAGSADTQYF.

This clone was found a few times. V gene TRBV6-5 combines with J gene TRBJ1-1, with D maybe TRBD1 (5 bases). CDR1 MNHEY and CDR2 SVGAGI come from the germline V gene. V lost 0 bases to trimming and J lost 10 bases, with 15 bases between them. The CDR3 is 14 amino acids. DNA for the CDR3: TGTGCCAGCAGTTACTCAGGCGGGGAAAGGGGAGCTTTCTTT. Translated: CASSYSGGERGAFF.

There are a few counts of this clone. The CDR3 DNA reads as TGTGCCAGCAGCTTAGATGAGACTGAAGCTTTCTTT. Translated: CASSLDETEAFF. The chain links TRBV7-9 to TRBJ1-1; D call uncertain. V lost 1 base and J lost 5, with 5 bases in between. The CDR3 consists of 12 residues. The germline V gene has CDR1 SEHNR and CDR2 FQNEAQ (reference sequence).

V and J are TRBV18 and TRBJ2-7, with 8 nucleotides matching TRBD2. CDR1 KGHSH and CDR2 LQKENI come from the germline V gene. The CDR3 has 15 amino acids. V lost 6 bases to trimming and J lost 0 bases; unmatched junction nucleotides: 7. The CDR3 here is CASSQQTSDSYEQYF. As DNA, the CDR3 is TGTGCCAGCTCCCAACAGACTAGCGACTCCTACGAGCAGTACTTC. Full variable domain (missing parts from reference TRBV18 and TRBJ2-7): NAGVMQNPRHLVRRRGQEARLRCSPMKGHSHVYWYRQLPEEGLKFMVYLQKENIIDESGMPKERFSAEFPKEGPSILRIQQVVRGDSAAYFCASSQQTSDSYEQYFGPGTRLTVT.

This chain's CDR3 is CASSQDFRPGMQPQHF. CDR3 sequence (DNA): TGCGCCAGCAGCCAAGATTTTCGGCCAGGGATGCAGCCCCAGCATTTT. The V gene is TRBV4-1, the J gene TRBJ1-5; the D gene is possibly TRBD1 (5 bases). Trimming left V 0 bases short and J 7 bases short, with 16 bases between. The length of the CDR3 is 16 residues. From germline, CDR1 is MGHRA and CDR2 YSYEKL.

DNA of the CDR3: TGTGCCAGCAGCTCAACAGGACTAGCGGGACCATACGAGCAGTACTTC. Protein product: CASSSTGLAGPYEQYF. The chain uses TRBV5-4 and TRBJ2-7; 12 bases align to TRBD2. The germline CDR1 and CDR2 sequences are SGHNT and YYREEE (reference sequence). V gave up 3 bases and J gave up 4 bases; unmatched junction bases: 8. There are 16 residues in the CDR3.

The chain couples TRBV6-5 to TRBJ1-1; 8 bases are a match to TRBD1. The CDR3 has 16 amino acids. CDR1 and CDR2 from the germline V gene are MNHEY and SVGAGI. V shed 2 bases, J shed 1 base, and the junction held 6 bases outside the gene matches. The CDR3: CASSYDPDRANTEAFF. CDR3 in DNA: TGTGCCAGCAGTTACGACCCGGACAGGGCGAACACTGAAGCTTTCTTT.

This rearrangement joins TRBV2 to TRBJ2-1; TRBD1 is a possible D gene (5 bases). Germline values: CDR1 SNHLY, CDR2 FYNNEI. V was cut by 5 bases and J by 6 bases, with 20 bases left in between. The CDR3 has 16 amino acids. The CDR3 sequence is CASSSQGRLTSNEQFF. The DNA of the CDR3 is TGTGCCAGCAGTTCCCAGGGTCGACTGACAAGCAATGAGCAGTTCTTC. The entire variable domain, with the rest obtained from reference TRBV2 and TRBJ2-1, is as follows: EPEVTQTPSHQVTQMGQEVILRCVPISNHLYFYWYRQILGQKVEFLVSFYNNEISEKSEIFDDQFSVERPDGSNFTLKIRSTKLEDSAMYFCASSSQGRLTSNEQFFGPGTRLTVL.

This clone has just a few counts. This chain connects TRBV19 to TRBJ2-1; 8 bases are shared with TRBD1. V shed 4 bases, J shed 6 bases, and the junction held 8 bases outside the gene matches. Germline-derived CDR1 and CDR2 are LNHDA and SQIVND (reference sequence). The CDR3 covers 15 residues. CDR3 loop: CASSTRTGSINEQFF. CDR3 DNA sequence: TGTGCCAGTAGTACCCGGACAGGGTCCATCAATGAGCAGTTCTTC. The whole variable domain, remainder taken from reference TRBV19 and TRBJ2-1, is DGGITQSPKYLFRKEGQNVTLSCEQNLNHDAMYWYRQDPGQGLRLIYYSQIVNDFQKGDIAEGYSVSREKKESFPLTVTSAQKNPTAFYLCASSTRTGSINEQFFGPGTRLTVL.

The chain carries TRBV6-5 and TRBJ2-3; D not certain. The CDR3 spans 15 residues. With 4 bases removed from V and 0 bases from J, the gap between germline ends came to 11 bases. Per germline, CDR1 MNHEY and CDR2 SVGAGI. The DNA for the CDR3 is TGTGCCAGCAGTTCAGGTGCTACTAGCACAGATACGCAGTATTTT. Translating gives CASSSGATSTDTQYF.

The chain has TRBV27 and TRBJ1-6; 10 positions match TRBD1. Looked up from germline, CDR1 is MNHEY and CDR2 is SMNVEV (reference sequence). The V and J ends lost 6 bases and 11 bases, in that order; junction bases with no gene match: 13. The CDR3 sequence is 16 residues long. CDR3 region: CASRVLGGTGDTPLHF. The DNA of the CDR3 is TGTGCCAGCAGGGTCCTGGGGGGGACAGGGGATACACCCCTCCACTTT.

The chain joins TRBV7-2 to TRBJ2-3, with 9 bases matching TRBD2. Germline V lookup: CDR1 SGHTA, CDR2 FQGNSA. The CDR3 extends over 16 amino acids. The junction had 10 bases not matched to a gene; V was cut back by 1 base and J by 8 bases. CDR3: CASSLGGRGIQTTQYF. In DNA, the CDR3 is TGTGCCAGCAGCTTAGGCGGGAGGGGGATTCAAACTACGCAGTATTTT.

Here the CDR3 DNA reads TGTGCCAGCAGCGTAGCTGGCGGGTTCTATGGCTACACCTTC. Protein: CASSVAGGFYGYTF. The genes are TRBV9 and TRBJ1-2; D ambiguous. The CDR3 is made up of 14 amino acids. Per germline, CDR1 SGDLS and CDR2 YYNGEE. Trimming removed 0 bases from V and 4 bases from J, with 10 bases in between.

As for this clone: The identical CDR3 is also encoded by other nucleotide sequences in the sample. The chain combines TRBV19 with TRBJ1-2, with TRBD1 identical over 8 bases. This CDR3 region has 15 residues. V was pared by 5 bases and J by 2 bases, with 7 bases of the junction left unmatched. Germline CDR1 and CDR2: LNHDA and SQIVND (reference sequence). The CDR3 reads CASSLRQGANYGYTF. CDR3 bases: TGTGCCAGTAGTTTGCGGCAGGGGGCGAACTATGGCTACACCTTC.

This chain connects TRBV15 to TRBJ2-1; D possibly corresponds to TRBD2 (6 bases). V lost 4 bases to trimming and J lost 2 bases, with 15 bases between them. Germline loops: CDR1 LNHNV, CDR2 YYDKDF (reference sequence). The CDR3 has 16 amino acids. This CDR3 is CATSTGVSVAYNEQFF. The CDR3 nucleotides are TGTGCCACCAGCACGGGGGTGAGCGTTGCCTACAATGAGCAGTTCTTC.

This clone was recorded a few times. V gene TRBV27 combines with J gene TRBJ1-6; D is unclear. The CDR3 length is 16 residues. Germline V CDR1 and CDR2: MNHEY, SMNVEV (reference sequence). Trimming stripped 0 bases from V and 6 bases from J, with 12 bases between. CDR3 protein: CASSLSMGGLNSPLHF. For the CDR3, the DNA is TGTGCCAGCAGTTTATCCATGGGCGGACTTAATTCACCCCTCCACTTT.